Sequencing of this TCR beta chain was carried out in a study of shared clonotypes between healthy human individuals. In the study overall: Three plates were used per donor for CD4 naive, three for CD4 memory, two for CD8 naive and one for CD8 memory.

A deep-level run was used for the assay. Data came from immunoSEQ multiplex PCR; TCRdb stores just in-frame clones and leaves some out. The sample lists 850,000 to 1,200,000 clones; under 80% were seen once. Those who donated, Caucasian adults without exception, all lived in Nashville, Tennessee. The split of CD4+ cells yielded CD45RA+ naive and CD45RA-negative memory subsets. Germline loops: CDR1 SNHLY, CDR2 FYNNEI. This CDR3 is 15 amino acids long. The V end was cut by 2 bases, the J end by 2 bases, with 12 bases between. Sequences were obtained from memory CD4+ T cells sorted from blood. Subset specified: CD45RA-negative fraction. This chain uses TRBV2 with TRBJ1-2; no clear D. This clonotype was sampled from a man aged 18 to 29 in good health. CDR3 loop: CASSEQASLNYGYTF. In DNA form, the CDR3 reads TGTGCCAGCAGTGAACAGGCATCTTTAAACTATGGCTACACCTTC.